The clone carrying this T cell receptor (beta chain) was observed once. Its antigen is currently unknown. The sample originates from a study of cytomegalovirus exposure and HLA in healthy donors. Findings of the study overall: CMV antigen specificity of three CMV-associated chains was confirmed in vitro.

The protocol was immunoSEQ multiplex PCR, while the TCRdb copy is restricted to in-frame clones and leaves out a portion. In the table there are almost 200,000 clones, about 81% of which are singletons. CDR1 is SGHRS, CDR2 YFSETQ, per germline. The length of the CDR3 is 14 residues. After removal of 4 bases from V and 6 bases from J, the junction contained 9 bases not matched to a gene. Donors came from a validation cohort of 90 to 150 subjects, distinct from the first 666-subject cohort. The clonotype was recovered from a woman aged 30 to 39 in good health and CMV-seronegative. The chain has TRBV5-1 and TRBJ2-7; 8 nucleotides align to TRBD1. The sample was PBMCs. The CDR3 region has the DNA TGCGCCAGCAGCCTCCGGGACAGGTCGTCCGAGCAGTACTTC. Its translation: CASSLRDRSSEQYF.